This T cell receptor (beta chain) was sequenced in a study of OX40 agonist ivuxolimab in advanced cancers. Looking at the study overall: A mean age of roughly 60 years, range roughly 23 to 85, was recorded, and roughly 80% were male. Overall study findings and caveats: Within 6 weeks, CD4+ and CD8+ blood T cells expanded clonally at 0.1 to 3.0 mg/kg. The authors did not determine the antigen specificity of the expanded peripheral T cells.

Comments on this clone: The antigen is unknown.

The germline V and J ends were trimmed by 6 bases and 5 bases, with 19 bases remaining between them. Germline V gene sequence: CDR1 MNHNY, CDR2 SVGAGI (reference sequence). The CDR3 runs to 15 residues. TCRdb keeps only in-frame clones here, not all; method: immunoSEQ multiplex PCR. The data contain some 150,000 clones, approximately 90% of them seen just once; the ten biggest clones take up about 1%. The source was CD4+ or CD8+ T cells sorted from blood, collected in a trial of the OX40 agonist ivuxolimab. This TCR came from an adult with an advanced solid tumor such as melanoma, head and neck, liver or kidney cancer. The rearrangement joins TRBV6-6 to TRBJ1-1; D is ambiguous. CDR3 bases: TGTGCCAGCAGCACCTTCATTACGCCTGGGACTGAAGCTTTCTTT. This sequence encodes CASSTFITPGTEAFF.